This T cell receptor beta chain was found in a study of T cell responses to AZD1222 COVID-19 vaccine. Study-level findings and limits: Recipients of two AZD1222 doses showed rising Spike-specific TCR breadth and depth. Recipients of AZD1222 seropositive at baseline numbered only five or six. Females outnumbered males among donors, who were mostly white British; clonal diversity was possibly underestimated. Repertoire samples came only from after the peak T cell response.

V dropped 5 bases and J dropped 8 bases, with 12 bases sitting between them. Germline-derived CDR1 and CDR2 are LNHDA and SQIVND (reference sequence). CDR3 length equals 13 residues. Produced via immunoSEQ multiplex PCR; TCRdb's table is partial and in-frame only. The repertoire holds about 140,000 clones, with 85% to 95% as singletons. This clone has only a few counts. What it recognizes is unknown. The chain carries TRBV19 and TRBJ1-4; D might be TRBD1 (6 bases). Sample: peripheral blood, taken after recovery from COVID-19. The sequence was collected from an adult who had recovered from COVID-19. CDR3 in DNA: TGTGCCAGTAGTTGGGACATCGGGGAAAAACTGTTTTTT. It translates to CASSWDIGEKLFF.